This T cell receptor beta chain was identified in a study of spatial heterogeneity in lung cancer (dated by TCRdb to between 2018 and 2021). Context from the whole study: Beta-chain transcripts were consistently detected in greater numbers than alpha-chain transcripts, which likely reflected higher beta-chain transcript abundance. A strong correlation was found between TCR transcript counts in tumor regions and a T cell transcriptional module score from matched bulk RNA-seq. In the raw uncorrected reads, each unique combination of TCR and UMI appeared more than ten times on average. At surgery, 200 to 250 tumor regions, approximately 64 matched nontumor lung samples and 56 PBMC samples were TCR-sequenced for both alpha and beta chains. Nonsynonymous mutation counts, determined by whole-exome sequencing of tumor tissue, were related to features of the TCR repertoire. The study quantitatively compared TCR alpha and beta repertoires across multiple tumor regions, matched nontumor lung and blood in non-small cell lung cancer. What the study reported, not specific to this receptor: Confirming at a functional level the hypothesis that regional TCRs recognize regional mutations was considered to require additional single-cell paired TCR alpha and beta sequencing. The tumor nonsynonymous mutation count correlated with the number of expanded alpha and beta TCRs within the tumor. Estimated TCR-seq coverage of tumor T cells was only approximately 7.4% for alpha chains and 13% for beta chains. The count of ubiquitous expanded TCRs correlated with the count of ubiquitous nonsynonymous mutations, and the count of regional expanded TCRs correlated with the count of regional nonsynonymous mutations.

The library was built by means of 5' RACE. The sequencer was a NextSeq 500. The TCR library protocol attached a unique molecular identifier to each TCR cDNA molecule to allow correction of PCR and sequencing errors. In the paper's pipeline: Decombinator tools were used for TCR identification, UMI-based error correction and CDR3 extraction. Expanded TCRs were defined as those above a frequency of 2 per 1,000, corresponding to the top 1% of the tumor frequency distribution. Expanded tumor TCRs statistically deemed absent (corrected P<0.05) from at least one tumor region were classed as regional, and all other expanded tumor TCRs were classed as ubiquitous. Renyi diversity was computed with the R vegan package after each repertoire had been subsampled 100 times to 5,000 TCRs. CDR3 similarity networks were built from amino acid triplet string-kernel similarity, connecting CDR3s with pairwise similarity above 0.82. TCRdb applied fastp at Q25 and MiXCR to the public reads, then kept only in-frame beta chains. Identical CDR3 proteins give one entry, which carries the most common genes and DNA. These V and J calls derive from TCRdb rather than the authors' analysis. This sample has about 29,000 distinct CDR3 sequences in its table, and 7.1% of those were observed once. 24% of the sample belongs to the ten largest clones.

This clonotype was seen ten or more times. It has no known antigen specificity. No much larger clone exists at a distance of one base, and base qualities are not known. The time point label corresponds to: sample taken at primary tumor resection. The donors were 70 or so patients from the lung TRACERx cohort who had early-stage, untreated non-small cell lung cancer. Without any cell sorting, TCR sequencing was performed on whole RNA extracted either from tumor and nontumor lung tissue or from cryopreserved PBMC samples. Patients were selected for TCR sequencing only if sufficient RNA was available from at least two tumor regions. A lung pathologist reviewed the tumor and adjacent nontumor lung specimens before the specimens were selected. The CDR3 sequence holds 13 residues, the cysteine and phenylalanine included. The CDR3 DNA has 39 bases and is translated from base 1. V is pared back by 6 bases and J by 2 bases, with 5 bases lying between the germline termini. Taken from the germline V gene, the CDR1 and CDR2 loops are MNHEY and SVGEGT.

The receptor was derived from a male donor with early-stage non-small cell lung cancer. The receptor chain draws on TRBV6-2 or TRBV6-3 and TRBJ2-6, with the D gene not clear enough to name. The sequences come from lung tumor tissue, collected at surgery. CDR3 protein: CASRDPGANVLTF. The sequence in DNA is TGTGCCAGCAGGGACCCTGGGGCCAACGTCCTGACTTTC.